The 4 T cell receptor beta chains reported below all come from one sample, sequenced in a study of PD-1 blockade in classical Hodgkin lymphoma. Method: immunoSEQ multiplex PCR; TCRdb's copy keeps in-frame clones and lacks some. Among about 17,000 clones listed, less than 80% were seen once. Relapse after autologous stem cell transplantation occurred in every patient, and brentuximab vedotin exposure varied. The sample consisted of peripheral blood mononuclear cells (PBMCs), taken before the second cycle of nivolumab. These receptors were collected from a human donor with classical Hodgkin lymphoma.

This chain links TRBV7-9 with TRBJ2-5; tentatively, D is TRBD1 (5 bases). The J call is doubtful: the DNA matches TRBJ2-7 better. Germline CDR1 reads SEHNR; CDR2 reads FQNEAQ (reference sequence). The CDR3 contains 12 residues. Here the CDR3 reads CASSTDSYEQYF. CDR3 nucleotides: TGTGCCAGCAGCACCGACAGCTACGAGCAGTACTTC.

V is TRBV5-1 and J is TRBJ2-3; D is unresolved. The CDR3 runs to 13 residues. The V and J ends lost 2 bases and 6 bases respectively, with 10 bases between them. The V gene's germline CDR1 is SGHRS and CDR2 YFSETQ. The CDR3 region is CASSFRMGDTQYF. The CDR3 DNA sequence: TGCGCCAGCAGCTTTAGGATGGGGGATACGCAGTATTTT.

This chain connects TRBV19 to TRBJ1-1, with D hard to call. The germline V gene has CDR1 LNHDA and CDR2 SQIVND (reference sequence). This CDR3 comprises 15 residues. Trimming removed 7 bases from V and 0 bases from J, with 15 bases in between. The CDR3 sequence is CASISGQRLNTEAFF. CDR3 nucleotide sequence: TGTGCCAGTATTTCCGGTCAACGCCTGAACACTGAAGCTTTCTTT. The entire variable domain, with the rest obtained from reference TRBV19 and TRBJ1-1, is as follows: DGGITQSPKYLFRKEGQNVTLSCEQNLNHDAMYWYRQDPGQGLRLIYYSQIVNDFQKGDIAEGYSVSREKKESFPLTVTSAQKNPTAFYLCASISGQRLNTEAFFGQGTRLTVV.

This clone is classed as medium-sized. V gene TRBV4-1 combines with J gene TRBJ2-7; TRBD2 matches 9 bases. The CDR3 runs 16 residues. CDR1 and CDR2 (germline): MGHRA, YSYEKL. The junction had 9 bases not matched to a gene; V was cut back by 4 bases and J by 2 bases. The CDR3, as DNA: TGCGCCAGCAGCCCGAGGCCTAGCGGGACCCCCTACGAGCAGTACTTC. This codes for CASSPRPSGTPYEQYF.